The TCR beta chain under discussion was sequenced for a study of radiotherapy plus CTLA-4 blockade in lung cancer. Study-wide results and limits: Strongest reported response predictors: early blood clone changes and post-radiation interferon-beta.

A note on this clone: The antigen is unknown.

The CDR3 consists of 14 residues. Trimming removed 4 bases from V and 4 bases from J, with 12 bases in between. CDR1 SGHVS and CDR2 FQNEAQ come from the germline V gene. Profiling relied on immunoSEQ multiplex PCR, and the TCRdb table lists in-frame clones only, not all of them. Of about 85,000 clones listed, approximately 86% are singletons. The material sequenced was peripheral blood, taken from a patient treated with radiotherapy plus ipilimumab. V gene TRBV7-8 combines with J gene TRBJ2-3; tentative D call: TRBD2 (6 bases). This TCR was sampled from a human donor with non-small cell lung cancer who had a partial response to radiotherapy plus ipilimumab. CDR3 sequence: CASSSLAPPDTQYF. CDR3 nucleotide sequence: TGTGCCAGCAGCTCCCTAGCGCCCCCAGATACGCAGTATTTT.